The rows below give T cell receptor beta chains drawn from one sample of a study of T cells after posttransplantation cyclophosphamide. The table came from immunoSEQ multiplex PCR; TCRdb's copy has only in-frame clones and leaves some out. The sample yields 20,000 to 25,000 clones, approximately 97% seen once. Material for sequencing was naive CD4+ T cells sorted from PBMCs. The receptor source for this set is a man aged 50-60 years in good health, CMV-negative, and a related stem cell transplant donor. Each CDR3 is given with its conserved first and last residue. The D gene is left open where the match is weak. For some rows the clone size is stated as once, few or many, or as a class when expanded; others skip it.

J gene | V gene | D gene | clone size | CDR3 protein | CDR3 DNA
TRBJ2-5 | TRBV6-6 | TRBD1 | . | CASSQGGFETQYF | TGTGCCAGCAGTCAAGGGGGCTTTGAGACCCAGTACTTC
TRBJ2-3 | TRBV5-4 | TRBD2 | . | CASSSGTSSSTDTQYF | TGTGCCAGCAGCTCCGGGACTAGCTCTAGCACAGATACGCAGTATTTT
TRBJ1-2 | TRBV7-3 | . | . | CASSLTPGSNYGYTF | TGTGCCAGCAGCTTAACGCCAGGGTCTAACTATGGCTACACCTTC
TRBJ1-3 | TRBV5-8 | TRBD1 | . | CASSLVTGDWSSGNTIYF | TGTGCCAGCAGCTTGGTAACAGGGGATTGGAGCTCTGGAAACACCATATATTTT
TRBJ1-1 | TRBV5-5 | . | . | CASSPNGWNTEAFF | TGTGCCAGCAGCCCTAACGGGTGGAACACTGAAGCTTTCTTT
TRBJ2-5 | TRBV5-5 | . | . | CASSLGSREETQYF | TGTGCCAGCAGCCTGGGCTCGCGTGAAGAGACCCAGTACTTC
TRBJ2-7 | TRBV25-1 | TRBD1 | once | CASSDFRTGDNEQYF | TGTGCCAGCAGTGATTTCAGGACAGGGGACAACGAGCAGTACTTC
TRBJ2-7 | TRBV11-1 | . | . | CASSLGQNYEQYF | TGTGCCAGCAGCTTAGGACAGAACTACGAGCAGTACTTC
TRBJ1-5 | TRBV21-1 | . | . | CASSKRTDSNQPQHF | TGTGCCAGCAGCAAGCGGACTGATAGCAATCAGCCCCAGCATTTT
TRBJ1-5 | TRBV18 | . | . | CASSPNTRRGNQPQHF | TGTGCCAGCTCACCAAATACTAGGCGGGGCAATCAGCCCCAGCATTTT
TRBJ1-1 | TRBV27 | . | . | CASSFEGWTEAFF | TGTGCCAGCAGTTTTGAGGGATGGACTGAAGCTTTCTTT
TRBJ2-5 | TRBV15 | . | . | CATSPREGQETQYF | TGTGCCACCAGCCCTCGTGAGGGTCAAGAGACCCAGTACTTC
TRBJ1-4 | TRBV29-1 | . | . | CSGGDREKLFF | TGCAGCGGGGGAGACAGGGAAAAACTGTTTTTT
TRBJ2-3 | TRBV7-6 | . | . | CASSLMVGYTGDTQYF | TGTGCCAGCAGCTTAATGGTCGGGTATACCGGAGATACGCAGTATTTT
TRBJ2-1 | TRBV25-1 | . | . | CAGSEILSEEQFF | TGTGCCGGCAGTGAGATCCTCTCTGAGGAGCAGTTCTTC
TRBJ1-1 | TRBV6-5 | TRBD1 | . | CASRDRGRNTEAFF | TGTGCCAGCAGAGACAGGGGACGGAACACTGAAGCTTTCTTT
TRBJ2-2 | TRBV19 | . | . | CASSINGARHANTGELFF | TGTGCCAGTAGTATTAATGGGGCGAGGCACGCGAACACCGGGGAGCTGTTTTTT
TRBJ2-7 | TRBV6-5 | TRBD1 | . | CASRETGTYEQYF | TGTGCCAGCAGGGAGACAGGGACCTACGAGCAGTACTTC
TRBJ2-7 | TRBV6-5 | . | . | CASGLGAMGQYF | TGTGCCAGCGGTCTGGGGGCCATGGGGCAGTACTTC
TRBJ2-3 | TRBV2 | TRBD1 | once | CASSNGTASHTQYF | TGTGCCAGCAGTAACGGGACAGCCTCGCATACGCAGTATTTT
TRBJ1-4 | TRBV18 | . | . | CASSPSVTTNEKLFF | TGTGCCAGCTCACCCTCAGTAACAACTAATGAAAAACTGTTTTTT
TRBJ2-7 | TRBV5-5 | . | . | CASMDYPYEQYF | TGTGCCAGCATGGACTACCCCTACGAGCAGTACTTC
TRBJ1-1 | TRBV6-6 | . | . | CAGRQLLNTEAFF | TGTGCCGGGCGCCAGCTACTGAACACTGAAGCTTTCTTT
TRBJ1-2 | TRBV6-1 | . | . | CASSEGQRLGYTF | TGTGCCAGCAGTGAAGGTCAGAGGTTGGGCTACACCTTC
TRBJ2-3 | TRBV5-1 | TRBD2 | . | CASSIALAGGLDTQYF | TGCGCCAGCAGCATCGCACTAGCGGGAGGGTTAGATACGCAGTATTTT
TRBJ2-3 | TRBV20-1 | . | . | CSAYTDTQYF | TGCAGTGCCTATACAGATACGCAGTATTTT
TRBJ1-4 | TRBV2 | . | once | CASRWNRVKEKLFF | TGTGCCAGCAGATGGAACAGGGTTAAAGAAAAACTGTTTTTT
TRBJ2-1 | TRBV5-1 | TRBD2 | . | CASSLGLAAYNEQFF | TGCGCCAGCAGCTTGGGACTAGCGGCCTACAATGAGCAGTTCTTC
TRBJ2-3 | TRBV4-3 | TRBD2 | . | CASSQGRTSGHTDTQYF | TGCGCCAGCAGCCAAGGAAGGACTAGCGGTCACACAGATACGCAGTATTTT
TRBJ2-3 | TRBV6-5 | . | . | CASSPWQGSPDTQYF | TGTGCCAGCAGCCCTTGGCAGGGATCCCCAGATACGCAGTATTTT